Below are 22 T cell receptor beta chains sequenced from a single sample in a study of T cells after yellow fever vaccination (dated by TCRdb to between 2017 and 2020). The library was obtained by 5' RACE. The data were produced on an Illumina HiSeq 2500. TCRdb reprocessing: public reads trimmed at Q25 with fastp, clones called with MiXCR, in-frame beta chains kept. Each CDR3 protein appears once, grouped with its most common genes and DNA. In this sample the table shows around 100,000 distinct CDR3 sequences, approximately 8.4% of which occur a single time. About 25% of the sample belongs to the ten largest clones. The sample's treatment or condition label, decoded: live attenuated yellow fever vaccine strain. The specimen comprised CD8+ T cells sorted from PBMCs, sampled 45 days after the yellow fever booster vaccination. Receptors were obtained from a man aged 25 to 40 who received the YFV17D yellow fever vaccine.

This clonotype was observed at least ten times. The chain uses TRBV4-3 and TRBJ2-1, with 9 positions matching TRBD2. J lost 8 bases, V lost 0 bases, and 14 bases had no gene match. The CDR3 runs to 18 residues. Germline V gives CDR1 LGHNA, CDR2 YSLEER. The CDR3 is CASSQDLSTSGISDEQFF. The DNA of the CDR3 is TGCGCCAGCAGCCAAGATTTATCGACTAGCGGCATTAGCGATGAGCAGTTCTTC.

This clonotype was seen many times. The chain uses TRBV27 and TRBJ1-3; D ambiguous. The CDR3 runs 17 residues. Germline V gene sequence: CDR1 MNHEY, CDR2 SMNVEV (reference sequence). V was pared by 2 bases and J by 0 bases, with 14 bases between. The CDR3 protein is CASSLVAETSSGNTIYF. As DNA, the CDR3 is TGTGCCAGCAGTTTAGTTGCAGAGACGAGCTCTGGAAACACCATATATTTT.

This clonotype appeared many times. The rearrangement joins TRBV12-3 or TRBV12-4 to TRBJ2-1; 11 bases match TRBD2. The trim removed 4 bases at V and 3 bases at J, leaving 2 bases unmatched. CDR3 length: 15 residues. The CDR3 sequence: CASSSGLADYNEQFF. The DNA of the CDR3 is TGTGCCAGCAGTTCGGGACTAGCGGACTACAATGAGCAGTTCTTC.

This clonotype was found many times. The V gene is TRBV7-9, the J gene TRBJ2-7; 8 nucleotides match TRBD1. Trimming took 5 bases from V and 2 from J; bases not matched to a gene: 5. CDR3 size: 14 residues. Germline-derived CDR1 and CDR2 are SEHNR and FQNEAQ (reference sequence). This CDR3 reads CASSPRDRTYEQYF. In DNA, the CDR3 is TGTGCCAGCAGCCCCCGGGACAGGACCTACGAGCAGTACTTC.

This clonotype was found many times. The rearrangement links TRBV19 to TRBJ1-5; TRBD1 matches at 9 bases. The junction had 5 bases not matched to a gene; V was cut back by 8 bases and J by 3 bases. Germline V gives CDR1 LNHDA, CDR2 SQIVND (reference sequence). CDR3 size: 14 residues. CDR3: CASLGDRVNQPQHF. The CDR3 DNA reads TGTGCCAGTCTCGGGGACAGGGTCAATCAGCCCCAGCATTTT.

This clonotype was observed at least ten times. V is TRBV24-1 and J is TRBJ2-5; no firm D call. CDR3 length: 13 amino acids. V was pared by 0 bases and J by 3 bases, with 4 bases between. The germline gives CDR1 KGHDR, CDR2 SFDVKD. This CDR3 reads CATSDLLEETQYF. The DNA of the CDR3 is TGTGCCACCAGTGATTTGTTGGAAGAGACCCAGTACTTC.

This clonotype was recorded many times. The chain combines TRBV5-1 with TRBJ2-1, with 11 positions matching TRBD2. The length of the CDR3 is 17 residues. Germline CDR1 and CDR2: SGHRS and YFSETQ. The J segment lost 5 bases and the V segment lost 2 bases, leaving 9 bases of the junction unmatched. The CDR3 loop is CASSLTWGLAANNEQFF. The CDR3 coding sequence is TGCGCCAGCAGCTTAACTTGGGGACTAGCGGCTAACAATGAGCAGTTCTTC. The complete variable domain, with remaining parts taken from reference TRBV5-1 and TRBJ2-1, reads KAGVTQTPRYLIKTRGQQVTLSCSPISGHRSVSWYQQTPGQGLQFLFEYFSETQRNKGNFPGRFSGRQFSNSRSEMNVSTLELGDSALYLCASSLTWGLAANNEQFFGPGTRLTVL.

The chain employs TRBV28 and TRBJ2-5; 7 bases match TRBD2. The CDR3 has 14 amino acids. Germline CDR1 MDHEN, CDR2 SYDVKM. The V gene end was trimmed by 4 bases and the J gene end by 5 bases; junction bases not matched to a gene: 7. The CDR3 region has the DNA TGTGCCAGCAGTTCTCCCCTGGGGGGGGAGACCCAGTACTTC. Protein sequence: CASSSPLGGETQYF.

This rearrangement joins TRBV18 to TRBJ2-2; no reliable D call. The CDR3 consists of 15 residues. CDR1 KGHSH and CDR2 LQKENI come from the germline V gene. Between the trimmed V and J ends, which lost 0 bases and 5 bases, there was a span of 10 bases. The CDR3 here is CASSPPAAMTGELFF. CDR3 DNA sequence: TGTGCCAGCTCACCACCCGCAGCGATGACCGGGGAGCTGTTTTTT. The entire variable domain, with the rest obtained from reference TRBV18 and TRBJ2-2, is as follows: NAGVMQNPRHLVRRRGQEARLRCSPMKGHSHVYWYRQLPEEGLKFMVYLQKENIIDESGMPKERFSAEFPKEGPSILRIQQVVRGDSAAYFCASSPPAAMTGELFFGEGSRLTVL.

V gene TRBV7-9 combines with J gene TRBJ1-4; 9 bases match TRBD1. Trimming took 8 bases from V and 3 from J; bases not matched to a gene: 10. Germline V CDR1 and CDR2: SEHNR, FQNEAQ (reference sequence). The CDR3 is 16 amino acids. CDR3 in DNA: TGTGCCAGCGGCCTCGGACAGGGGACGTCTAATGAAAAACTGTTTTTT. Residues: CASGLGQGTSNEKLFF.

This clonotype was seen ten or more times. The rearrangement links TRBV6-2 or TRBV6-3 to TRBJ2-3, with a possible D match to TRBD2 (5 bases). The V end lost 5 bases, the J end lost 10 bases, and 16 bases lay between the germline ends. The CDR3 consists of 13 residues. Germline V gene sequence: CDR1 MNHEY, CDR2 SVGEGT. CDR3 nucleotides: TGTGCCAGCAGTCCCCGGGGTGCCCCTCCGCAGTATTTT. Translating it yields CASSPRGAPPQYF.

This clonotype was picked up a small number of times. V and J are TRBV12-3 or TRBV12-4 and TRBJ2-5; no definite D call. This CDR3 has 15 residues. V lost 8 bases, J lost 2 bases, and 18 bases lay in between. The CDR3 loop is CASHKAGQLQETQYF. In DNA form, the CDR3 reads TGTGCCAGCCACAAGGCCGGGCAGTTACAAGAGACCCAGTACTTC.

V usage is TRBV3-1 and J usage is TRBJ1-5; TRBD1 is a possible D gene (5 bases). V lost 2 bases to trimming and J lost 9 bases, with 17 bases between them. CDR1 is LGHDT, CDR2 YNNKEL, per germline (reference sequence). The CDR3 extends over 15 amino acids. The CDR3 region is CASSQFRWGWGPQHF. Here the CDR3 DNA reads TGTGCCAGCAGCCAATTCCGATGGGGGTGGGGGCCCCAGCATTTT.

This clonotype was recorded at least ten times. This chain uses TRBV25-1 with TRBJ2-5, with D possibly TRBD2 on 5 matching bases. This CDR3 contains 12 residues. Germline CDR1 MGHDK, CDR2 SYGVNS. V was cut by 9 bases and J by 1 base, with 9 bases left in between. CDR3 nucleotides: TGTGCCAGTACGGGGATCCAAGAGACCCAGTACTTC. It encodes CASTGIQETQYF.

This clonotype showed up just a few times. The chain employs TRBV7-2 and TRBJ2-7; weak D call: TRBD2 (6 bases). The CDR3 covers 14 residues. Germline loops: CDR1 SGHTA, CDR2 FQGNSA. V lost 3 bases to trimming and J lost 4 bases, with 13 bases between them. In DNA form, the CDR3 reads TGTGCCAGCAGCTTCGGCCTAGCGCTATACGAGCAGTACTTC. It codes for CASSFGLALYEQYF.

This clonotype was picked up a small number of times. J is TRBJ2-7 and V is TRBV14; TRBD2 matches 10 bases. CDR3 size: 17 residues. Germline V lookup: CDR1 SGHDN, CDR2 FVKESK. V lost 3 bases to trimming and J lost 5 bases; unmatched junction nucleotides: 13. CDR3 sequence (DNA): TGTGCCAGCAGCCACTCCCCCAATAGCGGGAGGTTCGACGAGCAGTACTTC. The encoded protein is CASSHSPNSGRFDEQYF.

This clonotype has a count of ten or more. This chain links TRBV2 with TRBJ2-4, with 13 bases fitting TRBD2. This CDR3 spans 18 amino acids. Germline V gene sequence: CDR1 SNHLY, CDR2 FYNNEI. Trimming cost V 6 bases and J 8 bases; bases outside gene matches: 16. The CDR3: CASRRTSGSGSIGDIQYF. CDR3 bases: TGTGCCAGCAGAAGGACTAGCGGGAGTGGCTCGATTGGCGACATTCAGTACTTC. Full variable domain (remainder filled in from reference TRBV2 and TRBJ2-4): EPEVTQTPSHQVTQMGQEVILRCVPISNHLYFYWYRQILGQKVEFLVSFYNNEISEKSEIFDDQFSVERPDGSNFTLKIRSTKLEDSAMYFCASRRTSGSGSIGDIQYFGAGTRLSVL.

This clonotype was counted a few times. The V gene is TRBV28, the J gene TRBJ2-7; D might be TRBD2 (5 bases). The ends were cut back, 6 bases at V and 5 bases at J, with 8 bases in the middle. CDR3 size: 11 residues. Germline CDR1 is MDHEN and CDR2 is SYDVKM. The CDR3 is CASSIAHEQYF. The CDR3 DNA is TGTGCCAGCAGCATAGCGCACGAGCAGTACTTC.

This clonotype was observed many times. The chain carries TRBV29-1 and TRBJ2-3, with D possibly being TRBD2 (5 bases). The V gene lost 7 bases and the J gene lost 5 bases, with 25 bases spanning the gap. CDR1 and CDR2 (germline): SQVTM, ANQGSEA. The CDR3 spans 16 residues. CDR3 protein: CSALFRGATEGDTQYF. DNA for the CDR3: TGCAGCGCCCTCTTTCGAGGTGCCACCGAGGGAGATACGCAGTATTTT.

V and J are TRBV7-9 and TRBJ2-2; D might be TRBD2 (6 bases). The V gene's germline CDR1 is SEHNR and CDR2 FQNEAQ (reference sequence). The V gene lost 7 bases and the J gene lost 1 base, with 16 bases spanning the gap. The CDR3 has 16 amino acids. The DNA for the CDR3 is TGTGCCAGCACATCCTACTCGCGGGAGAACACCGGGGAGCTGTTTTTT. The encoded protein is CASTSYSRENTGELFF. Drawing the rest from reference TRBV7-9 and TRBJ2-2, the complete variable domain is DTGVSQNPRHKITKRGQNVTFRCDPISEHNRLYWYRQTLGQGPEFLTYFQNEAQLEKSRLLSDRFSAERPKGSFSTLEIQRTEQGDSAMYLCASTSYSRENTGELFFGEGSRLTVL.

This clonotype appeared many times. The chain employs TRBV12-3 or TRBV12-4 and TRBJ2-7; 12 bases fit TRBD2. This CDR3 contains 20 residues. V trimming: 3 bases; J trimming: 3 bases; junction bases outside the gene matches: 18. For the CDR3, the DNA is TGTGCCAGCAGTTTTGAAGTTCTGGGTCCTAGCGGGAGGGGAAACTACGAGCAGTACTTC. As protein: CASSFEVLGPSGRGNYEQYF.

The chain joins TRBV7-9 to TRBJ2-7; 11 bases map to TRBD1. Germline loops: CDR1 SEHNR, CDR2 FQNEAQ (reference sequence). The J segment lost 4 bases and the V segment lost 5 bases, leaving 7 bases of the junction unmatched. The CDR3 covers 15 residues. The CDR3 DNA reads TGTGCCAGCAGCATGGGACAGGGGGAAAATTACGAGCAGTACTTC. This gives the protein CASSMGQGENYEQYF.